What follows are 6 T cell receptor beta chains derived from one specimen sequenced in a study of spatial heterogeneity in lung cancer. Findings of the study overall: Counts that tracked tumor mutation counts were those of expanded intratumoral alpha and beta TCRs.

Their specific antigens are unknown. Time point specified: sample taken at primary tumor resection. Each CDR3 protein is one row after TCRdb ran MiXCR on the 5' RACE reads. The sample contains approximately 9,700 distinct CDR3 sequences, approximately 12% of which appear only once. Here the sequenced sample was lung tumor tissue, taken at surgery. Receptor source: a male donor with early-stage non-small cell lung cancer.

By proportion, this clonotype is medium-sized. The chain couples TRBV20-1 to TRBJ2-7; D is undetermined. CDR1 and CDR2 from the germline V gene are DFQATT and SNEGSKA (reference sequence). This CDR3 is built from 15 residues. Trimming removed 0 bases from V and 2 bases from J, with 14 bases in between. The CDR3 DNA is TGCAGTGCTAGAGATCAAGGGCTACGACCCTACGAGCAGTACTTC. Its translation: CSARDQGLRPYEQYF.

This clonotype rates as medium-sized. The rearrangement links TRBV7-2 to TRBJ2-7, with TRBD2 matching 9 bases. This CDR3 contains 14 residues. Looked up from germline, CDR1 is SGHTA and CDR2 is FQGNSA. V lost 3 bases, J lost 5 bases, and 5 bases stayed unmatched. The CDR3 is CASSFAGGPDEQYF. The DNA of the CDR3 is TGTGCCAGCAGCTTCGCGGGAGGGCCTGACGAGCAGTACTTC. The full variable domain, completed using reference TRBV7-2 and TRBJ2-7, is GAGVSQSPSNKVTEKGKDVELRCDPISGHTALYWYRQSLGQGLEFLIYFQGNSAPDKSGLPSDRFSAERTGGSVSTLTIQRTQQEDSAVYLCASSFAGGPDEQYFGPGTRLTVT.

The V call is TRBV12-3 or TRBV12-4, the J call TRBJ2-3; perhaps TRBD2 as D (5 bases). V shed 7 bases and J shed 0 bases, with 11 bases lying between them. The CDR3 spans 14 residues. CDR3 region: CASTPGGSTDTQYF. The CDR3 DNA reads as TGTGCCAGCACCCCAGGAGGTAGCACAGATACGCAGTATTTT.

In its sample, this clonotype was seen many times. This rearrangement joins TRBV10-3 to TRBJ1-2; D unclear. The CDR3 length is 16 residues. From germline, CDR1 is ENHRY and CDR2 SYGVKD. V gave up 0 bases and J gave up 4 bases, with 15 bases separating them. The CDR3 is CAISESSTVLVYGYTF. The CDR3 DNA sequence: TGTGCCATCAGTGAGTCGAGTACAGTTCTAGTCTATGGCTACACCTTC.

This clonotype is large by share. The chain is built from TRBV7-6 and TRBJ2-3; 7 bases are a match to TRBD1. V trimming: 5 bases; J trimming: 1 base; junction bases outside the gene matches: 6. This CDR3 has 15 amino acids. CDR1 is SGHVS, CDR2 FNYEAQ, per germline. Here the CDR3 DNA reads TGTGCCAGCAGCCTCGGAGGACAGGGCACAGATACGCAGTATTTT. It yields the protein CASSLGGQGTDTQYF.

The chain joins TRBV30 to TRBJ1-1; a weak D match, TRBD1 (5 bases). The CDR3 covers 14 residues. The germline CDR1 and CDR2 sequences are GTSNPN and SVGIG (reference sequence). The V and J ends lost 3 bases and 1 base respectively, with 12 bases between them. CDR3 nucleotide sequence: TGTGCCTGGAGCCTGGGGGGATCGAACACTGAAGCTTTCTTT. Residues: CAWSLGGSNTEAFF.